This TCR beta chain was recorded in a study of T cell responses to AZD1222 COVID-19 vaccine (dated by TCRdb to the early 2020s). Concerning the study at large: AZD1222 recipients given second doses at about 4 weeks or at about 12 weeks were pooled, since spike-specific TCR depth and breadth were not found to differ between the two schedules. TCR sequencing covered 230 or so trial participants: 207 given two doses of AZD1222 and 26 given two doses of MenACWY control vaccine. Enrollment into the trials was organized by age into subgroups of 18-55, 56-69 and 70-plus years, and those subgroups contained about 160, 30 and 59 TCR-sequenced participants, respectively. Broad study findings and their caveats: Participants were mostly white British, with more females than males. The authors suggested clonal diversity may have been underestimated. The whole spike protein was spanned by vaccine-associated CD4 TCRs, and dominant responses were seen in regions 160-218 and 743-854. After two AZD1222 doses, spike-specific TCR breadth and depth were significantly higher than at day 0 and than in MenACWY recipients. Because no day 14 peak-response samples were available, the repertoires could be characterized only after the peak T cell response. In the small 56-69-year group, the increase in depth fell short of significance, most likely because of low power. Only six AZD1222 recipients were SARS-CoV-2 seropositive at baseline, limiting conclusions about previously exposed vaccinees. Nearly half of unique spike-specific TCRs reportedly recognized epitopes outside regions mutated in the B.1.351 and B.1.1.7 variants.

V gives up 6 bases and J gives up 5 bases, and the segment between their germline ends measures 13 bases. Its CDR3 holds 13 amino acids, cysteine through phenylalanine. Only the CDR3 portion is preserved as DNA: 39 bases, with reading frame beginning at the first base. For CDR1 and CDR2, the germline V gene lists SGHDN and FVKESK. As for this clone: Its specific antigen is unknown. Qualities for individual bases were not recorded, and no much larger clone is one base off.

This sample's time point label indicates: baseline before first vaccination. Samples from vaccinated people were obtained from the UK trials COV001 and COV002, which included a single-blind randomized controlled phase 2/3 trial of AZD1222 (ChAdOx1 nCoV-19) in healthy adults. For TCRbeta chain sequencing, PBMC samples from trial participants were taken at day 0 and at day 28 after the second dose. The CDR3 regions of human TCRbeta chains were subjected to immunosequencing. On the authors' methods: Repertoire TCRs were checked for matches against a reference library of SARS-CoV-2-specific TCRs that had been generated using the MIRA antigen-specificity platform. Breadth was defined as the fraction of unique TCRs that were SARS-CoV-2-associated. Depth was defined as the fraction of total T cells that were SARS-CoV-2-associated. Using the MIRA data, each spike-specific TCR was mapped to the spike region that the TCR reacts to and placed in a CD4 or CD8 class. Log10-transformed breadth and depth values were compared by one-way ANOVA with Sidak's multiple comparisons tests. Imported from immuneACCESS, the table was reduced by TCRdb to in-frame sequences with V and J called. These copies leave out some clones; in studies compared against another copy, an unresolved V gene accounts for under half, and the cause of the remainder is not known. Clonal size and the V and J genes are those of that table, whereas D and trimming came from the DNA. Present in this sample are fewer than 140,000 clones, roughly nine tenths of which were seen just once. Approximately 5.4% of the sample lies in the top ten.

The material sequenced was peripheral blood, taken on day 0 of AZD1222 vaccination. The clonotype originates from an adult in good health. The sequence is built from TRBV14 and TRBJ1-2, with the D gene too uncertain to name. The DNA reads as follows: TGTGCCAGCAGACCTACCCCAGGATATGGCTACACCTTC. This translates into CASRPTPGYGYTF. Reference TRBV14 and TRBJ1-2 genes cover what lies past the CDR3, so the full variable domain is EAGVTQFPSHSVIEKGQTVTLRCDPISGHDNLYWYRRVMGKEIKFLLHFVKESKQDESGMPNNRFLAERTGGTYSTLKVQPAELEDSGVYFCASRPTPGYGYTFGSGTRLTVV.